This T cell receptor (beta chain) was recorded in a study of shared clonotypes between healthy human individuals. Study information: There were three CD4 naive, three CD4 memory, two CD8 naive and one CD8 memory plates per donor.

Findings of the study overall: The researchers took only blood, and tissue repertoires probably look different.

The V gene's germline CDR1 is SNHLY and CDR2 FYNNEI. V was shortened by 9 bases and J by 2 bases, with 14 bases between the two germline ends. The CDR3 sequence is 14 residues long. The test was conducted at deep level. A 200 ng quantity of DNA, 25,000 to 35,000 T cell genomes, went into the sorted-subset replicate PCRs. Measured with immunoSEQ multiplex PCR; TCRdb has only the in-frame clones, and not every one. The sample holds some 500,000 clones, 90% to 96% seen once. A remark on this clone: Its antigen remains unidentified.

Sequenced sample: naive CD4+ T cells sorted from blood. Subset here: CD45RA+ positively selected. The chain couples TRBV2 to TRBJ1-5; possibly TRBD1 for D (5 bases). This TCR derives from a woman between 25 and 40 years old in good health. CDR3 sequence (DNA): TGTGCCAGTTACGAGGGGTATGGCAATCAGCCCCAGCATTTT. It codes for CASYEGYGNQPQHF.